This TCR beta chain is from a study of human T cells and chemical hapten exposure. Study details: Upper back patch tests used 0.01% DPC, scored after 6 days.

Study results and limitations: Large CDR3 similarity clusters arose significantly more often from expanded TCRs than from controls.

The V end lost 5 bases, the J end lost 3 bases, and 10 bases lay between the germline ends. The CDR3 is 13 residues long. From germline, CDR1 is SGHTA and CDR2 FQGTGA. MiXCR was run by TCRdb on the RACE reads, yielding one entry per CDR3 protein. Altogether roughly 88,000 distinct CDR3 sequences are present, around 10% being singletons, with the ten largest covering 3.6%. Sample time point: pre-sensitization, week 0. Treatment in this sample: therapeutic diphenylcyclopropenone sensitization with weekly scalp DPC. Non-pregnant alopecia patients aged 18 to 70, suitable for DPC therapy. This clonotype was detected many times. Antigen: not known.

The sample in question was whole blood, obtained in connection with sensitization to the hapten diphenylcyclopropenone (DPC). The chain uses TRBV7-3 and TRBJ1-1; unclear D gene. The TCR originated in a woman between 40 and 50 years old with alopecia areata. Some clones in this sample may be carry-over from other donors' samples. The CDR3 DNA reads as TGTGCCAGCAGCGTGTATCCGGACACTGAAGCTTTCTTT. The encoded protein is CASSVYPDTEAFF.